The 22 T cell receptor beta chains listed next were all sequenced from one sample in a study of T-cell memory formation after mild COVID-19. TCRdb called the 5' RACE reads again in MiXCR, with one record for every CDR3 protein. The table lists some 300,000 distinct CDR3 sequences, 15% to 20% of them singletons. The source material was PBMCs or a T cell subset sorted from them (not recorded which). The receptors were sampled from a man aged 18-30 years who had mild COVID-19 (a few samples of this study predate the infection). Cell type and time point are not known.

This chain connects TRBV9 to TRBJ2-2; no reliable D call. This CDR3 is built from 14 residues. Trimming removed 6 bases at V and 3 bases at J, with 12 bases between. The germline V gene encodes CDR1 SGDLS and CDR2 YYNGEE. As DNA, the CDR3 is TGTGCCAGCACCTTTACGGGTGACACCGGGGAGCTGTTTTTT. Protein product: CASTFTGDTGELFF.

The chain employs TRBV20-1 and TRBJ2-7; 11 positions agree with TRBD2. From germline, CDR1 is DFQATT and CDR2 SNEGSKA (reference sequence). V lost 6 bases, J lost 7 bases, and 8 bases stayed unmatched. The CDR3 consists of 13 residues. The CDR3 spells CSAPGLAVGEQYF. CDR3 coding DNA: TGCAGTGCGCCGGGACTAGCGGTAGGGGAGCAGTACTTC.

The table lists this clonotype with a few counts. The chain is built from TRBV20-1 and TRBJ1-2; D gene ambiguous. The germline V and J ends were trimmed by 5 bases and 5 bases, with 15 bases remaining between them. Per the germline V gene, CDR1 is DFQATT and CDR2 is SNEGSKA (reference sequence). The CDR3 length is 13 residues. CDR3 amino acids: CSAAGRRLYGYTF. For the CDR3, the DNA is TGCAGTGCTGCTGGCCGACGACTATATGGCTACACCTTC.

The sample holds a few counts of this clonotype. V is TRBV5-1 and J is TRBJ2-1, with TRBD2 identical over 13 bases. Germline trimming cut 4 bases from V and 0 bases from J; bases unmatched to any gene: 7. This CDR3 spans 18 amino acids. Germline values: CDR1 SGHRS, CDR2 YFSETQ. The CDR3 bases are TGCGCCAGCAGCACCGGGACTAGCGGGAAGAGCTCCTACAATGAGCAGTTCTTC. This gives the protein CASSTGTSGKSSYNEQFF.

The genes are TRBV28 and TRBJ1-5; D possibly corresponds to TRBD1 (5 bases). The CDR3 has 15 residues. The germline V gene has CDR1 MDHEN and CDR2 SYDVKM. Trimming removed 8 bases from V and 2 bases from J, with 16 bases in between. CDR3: CASGLQGWGNQPQHF. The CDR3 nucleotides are TGTGCCAGCGGCCTCCAGGGTTGGGGCAATCAGCCCCAGCATTTT.

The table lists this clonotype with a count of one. The CDR3 loop is CASSRTKRDGYTF. Written as DNA, the CDR3 is TGTGCCAGCAGTCGAACTAAGAGGGATGGCTACACCTTC. This chain links TRBV7-9 with TRBJ1-2; D gene ambiguous. The length of the CDR3 is 13 residues. Germline CDR1 reads SEHNR; CDR2 reads FQNEAQ (reference sequence). The V end was cut by 6 bases, the J end by 6 bases, with 14 bases between.

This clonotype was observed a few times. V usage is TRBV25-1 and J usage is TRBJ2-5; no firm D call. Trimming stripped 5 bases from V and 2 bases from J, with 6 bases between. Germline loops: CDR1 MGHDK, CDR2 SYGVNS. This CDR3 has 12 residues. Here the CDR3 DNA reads TGTGCCAGCAGTTTCCAGCAAGAGACCCAGTACTTC. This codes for CASSFQQETQYF.

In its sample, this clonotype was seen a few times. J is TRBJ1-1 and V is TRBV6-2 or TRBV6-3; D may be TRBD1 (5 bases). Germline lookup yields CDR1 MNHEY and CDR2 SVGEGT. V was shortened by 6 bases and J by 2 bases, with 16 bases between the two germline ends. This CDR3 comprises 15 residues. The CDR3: CASRVTPQGNTEAFF. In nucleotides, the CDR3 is TGTGCCAGCAGGGTCACGCCTCAGGGAAACACTGAAGCTTTCTTT.

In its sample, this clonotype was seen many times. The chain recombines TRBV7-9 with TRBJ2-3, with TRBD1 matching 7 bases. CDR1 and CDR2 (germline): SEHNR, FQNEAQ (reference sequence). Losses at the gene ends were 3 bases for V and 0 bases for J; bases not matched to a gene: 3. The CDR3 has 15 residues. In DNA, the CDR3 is TGTGCCAGCAGCTTGCAGGGGGAAAGCACAGATACGCAGTATTTT. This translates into CASSLQGESTDTQYF.

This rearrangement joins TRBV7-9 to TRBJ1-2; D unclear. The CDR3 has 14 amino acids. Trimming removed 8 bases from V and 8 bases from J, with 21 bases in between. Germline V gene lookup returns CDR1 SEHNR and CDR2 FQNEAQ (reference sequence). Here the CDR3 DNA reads TGTGCCAGCTTGCAGATAGGGAGGCACTGGGGCTACACCTTC. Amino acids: CASLQIGRHWGYTF. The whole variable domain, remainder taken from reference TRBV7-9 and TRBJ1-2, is DTGVSQNPRHKITKRGQNVTFRCDPISEHNRLYWYRQTLGQGPEFLTYFQNEAQLEKSRLLSDRFSAERPKGSFSTLEIQRTEQGDSAMYLCASLQIGRHWGYTFGSGTRLTVV.

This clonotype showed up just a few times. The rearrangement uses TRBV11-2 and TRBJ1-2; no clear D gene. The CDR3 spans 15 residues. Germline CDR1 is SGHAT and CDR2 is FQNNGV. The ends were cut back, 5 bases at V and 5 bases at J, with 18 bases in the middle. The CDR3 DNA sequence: TGTGCCAGCAGCCCGGTCCGGGGAAGTAGGTATGGCTACACCTTC. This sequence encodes CASSPVRGSRYGYTF.

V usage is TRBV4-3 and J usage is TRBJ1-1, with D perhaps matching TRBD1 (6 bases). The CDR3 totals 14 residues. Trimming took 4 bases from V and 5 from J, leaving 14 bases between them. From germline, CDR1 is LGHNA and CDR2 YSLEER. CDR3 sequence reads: CASSPTTGRTEAFF. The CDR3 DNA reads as TGCGCCAGCAGCCCGACTACAGGGAGAACTGAAGCTTTCTTT.

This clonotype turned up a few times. The CDR3 DNA reads as TGTGCCAGCAGCTTCGCCAGTAACACTGAAGCTTTCTTT. Its protein is CASSFASNTEAFF. V and J are TRBV7-2 and TRBJ1-1; D is unresolved. Trimming left V 3 bases short and J 2 bases short, with 7 bases between. Germline V gene lookup returns CDR1 SGHTA and CDR2 FQGNSA. The CDR3 is 13 residues long.

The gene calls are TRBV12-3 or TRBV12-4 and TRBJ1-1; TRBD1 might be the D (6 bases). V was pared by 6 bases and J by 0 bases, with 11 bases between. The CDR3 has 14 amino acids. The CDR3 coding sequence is TGTGCCAGCAGACCACAGGGTCTGAACACTGAAGCTTTCTTT. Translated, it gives CASRPQGLNTEAFF.

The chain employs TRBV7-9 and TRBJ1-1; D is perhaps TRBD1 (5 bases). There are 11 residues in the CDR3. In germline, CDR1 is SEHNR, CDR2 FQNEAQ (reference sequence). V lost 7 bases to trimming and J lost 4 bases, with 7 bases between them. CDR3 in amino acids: CASMGVTEAFF. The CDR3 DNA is TGTGCCAGCATGGGGGTCACTGAAGCTTTCTTT.

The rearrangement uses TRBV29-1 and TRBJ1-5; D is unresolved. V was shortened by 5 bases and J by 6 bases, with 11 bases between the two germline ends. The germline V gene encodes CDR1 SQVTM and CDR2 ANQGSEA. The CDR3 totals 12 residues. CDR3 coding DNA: TGCAGCGTTCAAAATTCCAGTCAGCCCCAGCATTTT. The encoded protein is CSVQNSSQPQHF.

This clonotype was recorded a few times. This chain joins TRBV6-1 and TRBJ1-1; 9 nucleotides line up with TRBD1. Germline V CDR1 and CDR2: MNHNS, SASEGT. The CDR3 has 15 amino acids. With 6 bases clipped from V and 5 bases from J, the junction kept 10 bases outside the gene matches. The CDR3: CASRDSGTGRTEAFF. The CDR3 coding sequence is TGTGCCAGCAGGGACTCCGGGACAGGGCGTACTGAAGCTTTCTTT.

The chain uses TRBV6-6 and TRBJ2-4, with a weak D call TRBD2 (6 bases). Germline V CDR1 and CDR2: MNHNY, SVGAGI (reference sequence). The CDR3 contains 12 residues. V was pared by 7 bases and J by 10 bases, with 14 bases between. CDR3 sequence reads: CASTEGLRIQYF. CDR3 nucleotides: TGTGCCAGCACCGAGGGACTTCGGATTCAGTACTTC.

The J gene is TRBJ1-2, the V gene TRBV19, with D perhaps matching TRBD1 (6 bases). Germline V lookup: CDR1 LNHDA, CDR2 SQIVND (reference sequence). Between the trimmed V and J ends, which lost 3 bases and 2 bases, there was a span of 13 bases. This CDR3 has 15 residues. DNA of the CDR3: TGTGCCAGTAGTATGCCTAGGGGGGGAAACTATGGCTACACCTTC. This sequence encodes CASSMPRGGNYGYTF.

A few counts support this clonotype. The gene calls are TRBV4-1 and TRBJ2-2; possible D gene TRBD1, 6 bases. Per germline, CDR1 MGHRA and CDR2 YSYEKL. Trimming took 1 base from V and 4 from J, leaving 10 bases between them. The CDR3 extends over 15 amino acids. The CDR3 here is CASSQVRGSTGELFF. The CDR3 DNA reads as TGCGCCAGCAGCCAAGTCAGGGGTTCCACCGGGGAGCTGTTTTTT.

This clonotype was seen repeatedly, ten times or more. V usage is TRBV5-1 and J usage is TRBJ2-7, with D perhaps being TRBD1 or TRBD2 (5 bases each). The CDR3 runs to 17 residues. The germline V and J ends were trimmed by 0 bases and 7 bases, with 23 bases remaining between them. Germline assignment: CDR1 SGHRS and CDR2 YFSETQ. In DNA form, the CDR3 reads TGCGCCAGCAGCTTGGGGCAGCTGGGGGACGTCGTTGGGGAGCAGTACGTC. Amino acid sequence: CASSLGQLGDVVGEQYV.

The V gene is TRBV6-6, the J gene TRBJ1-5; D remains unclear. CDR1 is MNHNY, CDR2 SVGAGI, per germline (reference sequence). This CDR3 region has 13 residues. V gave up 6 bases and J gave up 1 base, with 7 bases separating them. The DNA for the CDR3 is TGTGCCAGCAGACCCGACAGCAATCAGCCCCAGCATTTT. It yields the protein CASRPDSNQPQHF.